Listed below are T cell receptor beta chains from one sample, sequenced in a study of T cells after yellow fever vaccination. One entry per CDR3 protein, called by TCRdb with MiXCR from the 5' RACE reads. Here the sample spans just under 600,000 distinct CDR3 sequences, roughly 13% being singletons. Sequenced here: PBMCs, sampled on the day of the yellow fever booster vaccination. These receptor sequences come from a man aged 30 to 45 who received the YFV17D yellow fever vaccine. The CDR3 runs from the conserved cysteine through the conserved F or W.

v_call cdr3_aa
TRBV10-3 CAISESVEGYTF
TRBV7-2 CASSSYGPADTQYF
TRBV6-2/TRBV6-3 CASRRLAGGRGYNEQFF
TRBV7-9 CASGRLGSEQYF
TRBV20-1 CSARKGARNEQFF
TRBV5-1 CASSSQGATDGYTF
TRBV6-5 CASSYLGLPETQYF
TRBV20-1 CSARERAYATDYTF
TRBV7-8 CASSLNRGRLDEQFF
TRBV7-2 CASSATSGSYEQYF
TRBV24-1 CATSPGLANTGELFF
TRBV7-6 CASSFPGGDNEQFF
TRBV15 CATSRGPVLFF
TRBV5-1 CASSVGSGTANYGYTF
TRBV7-2 CASSKDRGSYEQYF
TRBV2 CASSAREPGYEQYF
TRBV10-3 CAISDGQGRTFF
TRBV28 CASSPRREGLREQYF
TRBV12-3/TRBV12-4 CASSPTGTVSYEQYF
TRBV12-3/TRBV12-4 CASSLGGTVGNTIYF
TRBV12-5 CASGYSGRDSYNTEAFF